The clone carrying this T cell receptor (beta chain) was seen a handful of times. Semi-nested PCR with Nested Universal Primer A followed constant-region reverse priming of full-length variable regions. From the 5' RACE reads, TCRdb called clonotypes with MiXCR, one entry per CDR3 protein. Of some 31,000 distinct CDR3 sequences listed, roughly 25% are singletons. J gave up 7 bases and V 5 bases, and 9 bases lay outside the gene matches. The CDR3 covers 15 residues. The TCR sequence derives from a female donor with breast cancer. Sequences were obtained from naive CD4+ T cells sorted from a lymph node. Documented subset: naive CD4+ T cells, CD4+CD45RA+CD25-. This rearrangement joins TRBV12-3 or TRBV12-4 to TRBJ2-2, with 8 nucleotides matching TRBD2. The CDR3 DNA reads as TGTGCCAGCAGTAGAAGCGGGGGACGAGTCGGGGAGCTGTTTTTT. It translates to CASSRSGGRVGELFF.